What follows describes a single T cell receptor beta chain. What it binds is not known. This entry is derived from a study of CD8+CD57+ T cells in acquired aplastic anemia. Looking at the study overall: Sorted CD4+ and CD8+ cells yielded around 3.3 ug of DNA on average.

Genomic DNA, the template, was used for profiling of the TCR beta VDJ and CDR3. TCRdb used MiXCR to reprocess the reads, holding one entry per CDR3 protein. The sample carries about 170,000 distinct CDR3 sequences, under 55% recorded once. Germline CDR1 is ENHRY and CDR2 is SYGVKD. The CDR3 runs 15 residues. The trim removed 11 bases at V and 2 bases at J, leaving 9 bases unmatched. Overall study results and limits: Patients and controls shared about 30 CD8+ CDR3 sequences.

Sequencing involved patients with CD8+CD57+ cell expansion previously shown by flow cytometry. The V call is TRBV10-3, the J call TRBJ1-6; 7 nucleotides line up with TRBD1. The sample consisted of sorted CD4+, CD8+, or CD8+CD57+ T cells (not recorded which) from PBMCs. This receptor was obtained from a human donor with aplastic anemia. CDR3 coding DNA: TGTGCCGCTTGCGAGGGGGCGGCCTATAATTCACCCCTCCACTTT. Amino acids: CAACEGAAYNSPLHF.